The present T cell receptor (beta chain) was sequenced within a study of blood T cells in healthy people across ages. General study results and limits: Age advanced and TCR beta diversity per million T cells fell, roughly linearly.

Comments on this clonotype: The antigen is undetermined.

Per germline, CDR1 GTSNPN and CDR2 SVGIG (reference sequence). V dropped 0 bases and J dropped 2; count of bases not matched to a gene: 11. The CDR3 spans 19 residues. The second PCR ran about 6 to 12 cycles with a sample-barcoded 5' primer and J-beta primers. TCRdb processed the 5' RACE reads anew with MiXCR; each CDR3 protein has one entry. The sample holds more than 1 million distinct CDR3 sequences, 40% to 45% seen once. The receptor comes from a woman in her fifties or sixties in good health. The V and J genes are TRBV30 and TRBJ2-7; 15 bases line up with TRBD2. The material sequenced was blood. The CDR3 protein is CAWSVGRWTSGRGTYEQYF. In DNA form, the CDR3 reads TGTGCCTGGAGTGTAGGGCGTTGGACTAGCGGGAGGGGGACCTACGAGCAGTACTTC.